The 27 T cell receptor beta chains listed next were all sequenced from one sample in a study of blood T cell repertoires in COVID-19. TCRdb's copy holds only in-frame clones and misses some; the assay was immunoSEQ multiplex PCR. Among fewer than 300,000 clones listed, roughly 85% were seen once. The source material was peripheral blood. The receptors shown here come from a human donor in a cohort sampled during active COVID-19.

The chain couples TRBV19 to TRBJ1-5, with D possibly matching TRBD1 (5 bases). This CDR3 region has 15 residues. Per the germline V gene, CDR1 is LNHDA and CDR2 is SQIVND (reference sequence). Trimming removed 6 bases from V and 4 bases from J, with 16 bases in between. As DNA, the CDR3 is TGTGCCAGTAGAAGGGGACTGGACCGAAATCAGCCCCAGCATTTT. It translates to CASRRGLDRNQPQHF. Supplemented by reference TRBV19 and TRBJ1-5, the full variable domain reads DGGITQSPKYLFRKEGQNVTLSCEQNLNHDAMYWYRQDPGQGLRLIYYSQIVNDFQKGDIAEGYSVSREKKESFPLTVTSAQKNPTAFYLCASRRGLDRNQPQHFGDGTRLSIL.

The chain couples TRBV19 to TRBJ2-2; a weak D match, TRBD1 (6 bases). V was pared by 3 bases and J by 1 base, with 9 bases between. Germline V gene sequence: CDR1 LNHDA, CDR2 SQIVND (reference sequence). The CDR3 is made up of 15 amino acids. CDR3: CASSIAGVNTGELFF. CDR3 sequence (DNA): TGTGCCAGTAGTATCGCAGGGGTGAACACCGGGGAGCTGTTTTTT.

The genes are TRBV6-5 and TRBJ1-3; TRBD1 matches 9 bases. The CDR3 totals 14 residues. Trimming cost V 6 bases and J 4 bases; bases outside gene matches: 4. CDR1 is MNHEY, CDR2 SVGAGI, per germline. Here the CDR3 reads CASRAGTGGNTIYF. CDR3 sequence (DNA): TGTGCCAGCAGAGCCGGGACAGGGGGAAACACCATATATTTT.

The chain links TRBV2 to TRBJ2-4; 11 positions agree with TRBD1. CDR1 and CDR2 from the germline V gene are SNHLY and FYNNEI. This CDR3 contains 13 residues. J lost 4 bases, V lost 9 bases, and 2 bases had no gene match. This chain's CDR3 is CASGQGAKNIQYF. The CDR3 coding sequence is TGTGCCAGTGGACAGGGGGCTAAAAACATTCAGTACTTC.

The rearrangement joins TRBV28 to TRBJ2-2; 10 bases line up with TRBD2. J was trimmed by 1 base and V by 4 bases; bases with no gene match: 12. The CDR3 runs 19 residues. Germline V gene data show CDR1 as MDHEN and CDR2 as SYDVKM. DNA of the CDR3: TGTGCCAGCAGTTCTCCGCCAGCGGGAGGGCCGATGAACACCGGGGAGCTGTTTTTT. This sequence encodes CASSSPPAGGPMNTGELFF.

The chain is built from TRBV28 and TRBJ2-3; D perhaps matches TRBD2 (5 bases). This CDR3 has 18 residues. Germline V lookup: CDR1 MDHEN, CDR2 SYDVKM. Trimming stripped 4 bases from V and 0 bases from J, with 20 bases between. CDR3 nucleotides: TGTGCCAGCAGTTCACCGCTGGGAGATTCGACTAGCACAGATACGCAGTATTTT. It codes for CASSSPLGDSTSTDTQYF.

The chain uses TRBV11-2 and TRBJ2-3; TRBD2 aligns across 12 bases. Germline CDR1 and CDR2: SGHAT and FQNNGV. This CDR3 has 16 residues. V was clipped by 8 bases and J by 2 bases; unmatched bases: 8. CDR3 DNA: TGTGCCAGCCAGTCTCTAGCGGGAGGGATCACAGATACGCAGTATTTT. Its translation is CASQSLAGGITDTQYF.

This clone was seen a single time. The CDR3 DNA reads as TGTGCCAGTAGTATACCGGGGAACACCGGGGAGCTGTTTTTT. Translation: CASSIPGNTGELFF. The chain couples TRBV19 to TRBJ2-2; D uncertain. Germline assignment: CDR1 LNHDA and CDR2 SQIVND (reference sequence). The CDR3 sequence is 14 residues long. The V gene lost 2 bases and the J gene lost 1 base, with 5 bases spanning the gap.

The rearrangement links TRBV5-6 to TRBJ2-5, with 9 positions matching TRBD1. CDR1 is SGHDT, CDR2 YYEEEE, per germline. This CDR3 contains 16 residues. V shed 6 bases, J shed 3 bases, and the junction held 12 bases outside the gene matches. The CDR3 sequence: CASKLPGQGKEETQYF. DNA for the CDR3: TGTGCCAGCAAGTTACCGGGACAGGGTAAGGAAGAGACCCAGTACTTC. The entire variable domain, with the rest obtained from reference TRBV5-6 and TRBJ2-5, is as follows: DAGVTQSPTHLIKTRGQQVTLRCSPKSGHDTVSWYQQALGQGPQFIFQYYEEEERQRGNFPDRFSGHQFPNYSSELNVNALLLGDSALYLCASKLPGQGKEETQYFGPGTRLLVL.

The chain recombines TRBV7-2 with TRBJ2-2; perhaps TRBD2 as D (6 bases). The CDR3 length is 14 residues. Germline values: CDR1 SGHTA, CDR2 FQGNSA. The ends were cut back, 1 base at V and 6 bases at J, with 9 bases in the middle. CDR3 protein: CASSLVGSSGELFF. In nucleotides, the CDR3 is TGTGCCAGCAGCTTAGTCGGGAGCTCCGGGGAGCTGTTTTTT. The complete variable domain, with remaining parts taken from reference TRBV7-2 and TRBJ2-2, reads GAGVSQSPSNKVTEKGKDVELRCDPISGHTALYWYRQSLGQGLEFLIYFQGNSAPDKSGLPSDRFSAERTGGSVSTLTIQRTQQEDSAVYLCASSLVGSSGELFFGEGSRLTVL.

This chain joins TRBV5-1 and TRBJ2-2; TRBD2 is a possible D gene (5 bases). The CDR3 has 16 residues. Germline V gene sequence: CDR1 SGHRS, CDR2 YFSETQ. V was shortened by 0 bases and J by 5 bases, with 14 bases between the two germline ends. CDR3 in amino acids: CASSLEAGIRTGELFF. The CDR3 DNA follows: TGCGCCAGCAGCTTGGAGGCGGGTATCAGGACCGGGGAGCTGTTTTTT.

V gene TRBV19 combines with J gene TRBJ2-2; 7 bases match TRBD1. Germline V gene lookup returns CDR1 LNHDA and CDR2 SQIVND (reference sequence). The CDR3 extends over 15 amino acids. V was clipped by 3 bases and J by 1 base; unmatched bases: 2. CDR3 nucleotides: TGTGCCAGTAGTATCACAGGGGTGAACACCGGGGAGCTGTTTTTT. Residues: CASSITGVNTGELFF.

This clone was found many times. The rearrangement links TRBV5-1 to TRBJ2-5; no clear D. CDR1 is SGHRS, CDR2 YFSETQ, per germline. Trimming stripped 3 bases from V and 1 base from J, with 4 bases between. The CDR3 length is 12 residues. The CDR3, as DNA: TGCGCCAGCAGCTCTCCCCAAGAGACCCAGTACTTC. Amino acid sequence: CASSSPQETQYF. The variable domain in full, with the rest retrieved from reference TRBV5-1 and TRBJ2-5, is KAGVTQTPRYLIKTRGQQVTLSCSPISGHRSVSWYQQTPGQGLQFLFEYFSETQRNKGNFPGRFSGRQFSNSRSEMNVSTLELGDSALYLCASSSPQETQYFGPGTRLLVL.

The chain recombines TRBV5-1 with TRBJ2-7; D possibly corresponds to TRBD1 (6 bases). V shed 0 bases and J shed 3 bases, with 10 bases lying between them. CDR3 size: 14 residues. Germline CDR1 is SGHRS and CDR2 is YFSETQ. The CDR3 sequence is CASSLVGQLYEQYF. For the CDR3, the DNA is TGCGCCAGCAGCTTGGTTGGACAGCTCTACGAGCAGTACTTC.

The chain has TRBV10-3 and TRBJ1-2; TRBD1 matches 8 bases. The germline gives CDR1 ENHRY, CDR2 SYGVKD. With 0 bases clipped from V and 8 bases from J, the junction kept 5 bases outside the gene matches. The CDR3 contains 14 residues. Written as DNA, the CDR3 is TGTGCCATCAGTGAGTCGGGGACAGGATCGGGCTACACCTTC. Translated, it gives CAISESGTGSGYTF.

The chain uses TRBV5-4 and TRBJ2-5; 7 bases map to TRBD2. This CDR3 contains 16 residues. The germline gives CDR1 SGHNT, CDR2 YYREEE (reference sequence). Trimming removed 0 bases from V and 2 bases from J; junction bases left unmatched: 7. CDR3 DNA: TGTGCCAGCAGCTTGGTTGGCGGGAGTCGTCAAGAGACCCAGTACTTC. Translating it yields CASSLVGGSRQETQYF.

The chain couples TRBV2 to TRBJ2-7; 8 nucleotides match TRBD1. The CDR3 totals 13 residues. J lost 3 bases, V lost 7 bases, and 5 bases had no gene match. Germline V gives CDR1 SNHLY, CDR2 FYNNEI. CDR3 DNA: TGTGCCAGCACCTGGACAGGGCTCTACGAGCAGTACTTC. Its protein is CASTWTGLYEQYF.

The genes are TRBV5-1 and TRBJ2-5, with 12 bases aligning to TRBD1. Germline V lookup: CDR1 SGHRS, CDR2 YFSETQ. The CDR3 is 16 amino acids. Trimming cost V 4 bases and J 6 bases; bases outside gene matches: 10. The CDR3: CASSGDGTGGLKTQYF. The CDR3 bases are TGCGCCAGCAGCGGGGACGGGACAGGGGGCTTAAAGACCCAGTACTTC.

The chain carries TRBV5-1 and TRBJ2-3, with 10 bases matching TRBD1. V lost 7 bases to trimming and J lost 2 bases; unmatched junction nucleotides: 1. Germline loops: CDR1 SGHRS, CDR2 YFSETQ. The CDR3 has 13 amino acids. CDR3 sequence reads: CASGQGVTDTQYF. The CDR3, as DNA: TGCGCCAGCGGACAGGGGGTCACAGATACGCAGTATTTT.

The CDR3 DNA reads TGTGCCAGCAGCACGAGGGCGGGAGCTGAAGCTTTCTTT. This translates into CASSTRAGAEAFF. The rearrangement links TRBV3-1 (or the pseudogene TRBV3-2) to TRBJ1-1; D not certain. This CDR3 has 13 amino acids. Trimming took off 5 bases at V and 6 bases at J, with 13 bases between the two ends. Germline lookup yields CDR1 LGHDT and CDR2 YNNKEL (reference sequence).

A single count supports this clone. The V and J genes are TRBV12-3 or TRBV12-4 and TRBJ1-2, with 7 nucleotides matching TRBD1. The CDR3 length is 13 residues. V trimming: 6 bases; J trimming: 3 bases; junction bases outside the gene matches: 4. This chain's CDR3 is CASSTGVYYGYTF. In DNA, the CDR3 is TGTGCCAGCAGCACAGGGGTGTACTATGGCTACACCTTC.

This clone was observed a single time. The chain uses TRBV12-3 or TRBV12-4 and TRBJ2-2; D is undetermined. CDR3 length: 12 residues. V lost 5 bases to trimming and J lost 5 bases, with 6 bases between them. This CDR3 reads CASSPYTGELFF. The CDR3, as DNA: TGTGCCAGCAGTCCCTATACCGGGGAGCTGTTTTTT.

The chain combines TRBV9 with TRBJ2-2, with 10 bases aligning to TRBD2. The V and J ends lost 4 bases and 7 bases, in that order; junction bases with no gene match: 10. The CDR3 spans 16 residues. In germline, CDR1 is SGDLS, CDR2 YYNGEE. In DNA form, the CDR3 reads TGTGCCAGCAGCCCAACCGGGACTAGCGCGGTCGGGGAGCTGTTTTTT. Residues: CASSPTGTSAVGELFF.

The rearrangement joins TRBV28 to TRBJ1-5; TRBD1 matches 9 bases. V lost 6 bases, J lost 3 bases, and 6 bases stayed unmatched. The CDR3 covers 15 residues. The germline gives CDR1 MDHEN, CDR2 SYDVKM. The CDR3 DNA reads TGTGCCAGCAGACGTACAGGGGGCTTCAATCAGCCCCAGCATTTT. This sequence encodes CASRRTGGFNQPQHF. Looking up the rest from reference TRBV28 and TRBJ1-5 gives the full variable domain: DVKVTQSSRYLVKRTGEKVFLECVQDMDHENMFWYRQDPGLGLRLIYFSYDVKMKEKGDIPEGYSVSREKKERFSLILESASTNQTSMYLCASRRTGGFNQPQHFGDGTRLSIL.

The rearrangement links TRBV27 to TRBJ1-2; 8 nucleotides match TRBD1. Trimming cost V 6 bases and J 4 bases; bases outside gene matches: 10. CDR3 length: 15 residues. Germline V gene data show CDR1 as MNHEY and CDR2 as SMNVEV (reference sequence). The CDR3 is CASRATGTGFYGYTF. CDR3 nucleotide sequence: TGTGCCAGCAGAGCCACCGGGACAGGCTTCTATGGCTACACCTTC.

The chain couples TRBV9 to TRBJ2-1; tentative D call: TRBD2 (6 bases). This CDR3 spans 17 amino acids. The V and J ends lost 4 bases and 7 bases respectively, with 24 bases between them. Germline lookup yields CDR1 SGDLS and CDR2 YYNGEE. The CDR3, as DNA: TGTGCCAGCAGCTCCCTACTAGCAGTTGGAGGATCAAATGAGCAGTTCTTC. Amino acids: CASSSLLAVGGSNEQFF.

This clone has only one observation. This rearrangement joins TRBV30 to TRBJ1-2, with TRBD1 as a possible D gene (5 bases). Looked up from germline, CDR1 is GTSNPN and CDR2 is SVGIG (reference sequence). The V end was cut by 0 bases, the J end by 0 bases, with 11 bases between. CDR3 length equals 15 residues. Here the CDR3 reads CAWSVRGFTNYGYTF. The CDR3 coding sequence is TGTGCCTGGAGTGTACGGGGGTTCACTAACTATGGCTACACCTTC.